The TCR beta chain described here comes from a study of CD8+ T cells in alopecia areata. General study findings and limits: It was observed that many expanded lesional clones persisted in scalp and blood during tofacitinib.

This clone was seen only a few times. Its antigen is unidentified. The treatment: oral pan-JAK inhibitor, 5-10 mg twice daily. Extracted RNA was reverse transcribed, and the resulting cDNA served as sequencing template. Repertoires were generated with immunoSEQ multiplex PCR, while TCRdb's copy carries only in-frame clones and drops some. The table shows some 120,000 clones, with around 53% occurring only once. Source: CD8+ T cells sorted from blood, taken at week 24, from a patient treated with tofacitinib. This sequence was found in a human donor with alopecia areata.

The CDR3 DNA follows: TGTGCCTGGAGTATGGTTAGGGGTTACGAGCAGTACTTC. Translating it yields CAWSMVRGYEQYF. The chain is built from TRBV30 and TRBJ2-7; tentatively, D is TRBD1 (5 bases). The germline gives CDR1 GTSNPN, CDR2 SVGIG (reference sequence). Trimming stripped 2 bases from V and 4 bases from J, with 12 bases between. The CDR3 is 13 amino acids.